Shown below are 8 T cell receptor beta chains from a single sample sequenced in a study of human T cells and chemical hapten exposure. TCRdb reprocessed the RACE reads with MiXCR, giving one entry per CDR3 protein. The sample contains 75,000 to 95,000 distinct CDR3 sequences, approximately 12% of which appear only once. As for time point: patch test 1, 2 weeks after DPC sensitization. Treatment described: therapeutic diphenylcyclopropenone sensitization with weekly scalp DPC. The specimen was whole blood, collected in connection with sensitization to the hapten diphenylcyclopropenone (DPC). The source of these receptors is an older woman with alopecia areata. Some clones in this sample may be carry-over from other donors' samples.

Worth noting for this clonotype: Germline and junction disagree at one end, which may indicate a read error. V and J are TRBV12-3 or TRBV12-4 and TRBJ2-7, with 10 bases that match TRBD2. The length of the CDR3 is 14 residues. CDR3 region: CASSQLAGSYGQYF. The CDR3 nucleotides read TGTGCCAGCAGTCAACTAGCGGGATCCTACGGGCAGTACTTC.

This clonotype occurred many times. The chain employs TRBV7-9 and TRBJ2-5, with no clear D. The CDR3 is made up of 14 amino acids. Germline lookup yields CDR1 SEHNR and CDR2 FQNEAQ (reference sequence). Deletions cut 4 bases from V and 4 bases from J, with 13 bases between. The CDR3 DNA sequence: TGTGCCAGCAGCTCCAGCATCGAGGCAGAGACCCAGTACTTC. Its protein is CASSSSIEAETQYF.

The chain is built from TRBV25-1 and TRBJ2-1; 7 nucleotides match TRBD1. V shed 3 bases and J 2 bases; nucleotides not matched to a gene: 4. CDR1 and CDR2 from the germline V gene are MGHDK and SYGVNS. CDR3 length: 15 residues. The CDR3 is CASSDPGQAYNEQFF. As DNA, the CDR3 is TGTGCCAGCAGTGATCCCGGACAGGCCTACAATGAGCAGTTCTTC. The full variable domain, its missing parts supplied by reference TRBV25-1 and TRBJ2-1, is EADIYQTPRYLVIGTGKKITLECSQTMGHDKMYWYQQDPGMELHLIHYSYGVNSTEKGDLSSESTVSRIRTEHFPLTLESARPSHTSQYLCASSDPGQAYNEQFFGPGTRLTVL.

The J gene is TRBJ1-2, the V gene TRBV10-2; 7 nucleotides agree with TRBD1. CDR3 length: 17 residues. Looked up from germline, CDR1 is WSHSY and CDR2 is SAAADI. V lost 0 bases, J lost 0 bases, and 7 bases stayed unmatched. In nucleotides, the CDR3 is TGCGCCAGCAGTGAGTCTTGGGGGACAGCAACTAACTATGGCTACACCTTC. Protein sequence: CASSESWGTATNYGYTF.

The gene calls are TRBV29-1 and TRBJ1-1; TRBD1 matches at 7 bases. Germline assignment: CDR1 SQVTM and CDR2 ANQGSEA. The CDR3 spans 12 residues. The J segment lost 6 bases and the V segment lost 6 bases, leaving 7 bases of the junction unmatched. CDR3 sequence (DNA): TGCAGCGTAAGGCAGGGGGACGCTGAAGCTTTCTTT. Its translation: CSVRQGDAEAFF.

This clonotype has more than one count but fewer than ten. This chain links TRBV20-1 with TRBJ1-5; TRBD1 might be the D (5 bases). V gave up 1 base and J gave up 5 bases, with 12 bases separating them. This CDR3 spans 14 amino acids. Germline-derived CDR1 and CDR2 are DFQATT and SNEGSKA (reference sequence). The CDR3 DNA reads TGCAGTGCTAGAGGGGAGAAGGGGTATCAGCCCCAGCATTTT. Protein product: CSARGEKGYQPQHF.

This clonotype was seen a handful of times. J is TRBJ2-2 and V is TRBV19, with TRBD1 identical over 8 bases. Trimming at V came to 6 bases and at J to 4 bases, leaving 7 bases not matched to a gene. The CDR3 has 15 residues. Germline V lookup: CDR1 LNHDA, CDR2 SQIVND (reference sequence). Here the CDR3 reads CASSLDRGRTGELFF. In DNA, the CDR3 is TGTGCCAGTAGCCTCGACAGGGGACGCACCGGGGAGCTGTTTTTT.

The rearrangement uses TRBV25-1 and TRBJ2-1, with TRBD2 matching 11 bases. The V segment lost 7 bases and the J segment 5 bases; nucleotides outside the gene matches: 4. The CDR3 spans 14 residues. CDR1 is MGHDK and CDR2 is SYGVNS in the germline V gene. The CDR3 DNA sequence: TGTGCCAGCACTTTAGCGGGGGGGGACAATGAGCAGTTCTTC. Protein sequence: CASTLAGGDNEQFF.